A single sample gave rise to the 17 T cell receptor beta chains below, sequenced in a study of control samples from healthy donors and cancer patients. Some clones are missing from TCRdb's copy, which holds only in-frame ones; the method was immunoSEQ multiplex PCR. Of about 120,000 clones detected, 93% appear once; the ten largest clones hold 2% to 3%. Specimen: blood. These receptors were collected from a man aged 30-40 years in good health.

The gene calls are TRBV28 and TRBJ1-1; 8 bases are a match to TRBD1. The CDR3 length is 17 residues. Germline assignment: CDR1 MDHEN and CDR2 SYDVKM. J lost 7 bases, V lost 5 bases, and 18 bases had no gene match. CDR3 sequence: CASSRTWTGRWRGEAFF. CDR3 nucleotide sequence: TGTGCCAGCAGTCGTACCTGGACAGGGCGGTGGAGAGGTGAAGCTTTCTTT.

The chain uses TRBV7-9 and TRBJ2-3; 10 bases map to TRBD2. The CDR3 has 18 residues. Germline lookup yields CDR1 SEHNR and CDR2 FQNEAQ (reference sequence). With V trimmed by 7 bases and J by 0 bases, 13 bases remained unmatched. The CDR3 sequence is CASIPLLAGATSTDTQYF. CDR3 DNA sequence: TGTGCCAGCATCCCCCTCCTAGCGGGGGCAACTAGCACAGATACGCAGTATTTT.

On this clone itself: The identical CDR3 is also encoded by other nucleotide sequences in the sample. V gene TRBV24-1 combines with J gene TRBJ1-5; D is ambiguous. The CDR3 sequence is 12 residues long. CDR1 and CDR2 (germline): KGHDR, SFDVKD. Trimming left V 2 bases short and J 4 bases short, with 2 bases between. CDR3 region: CATSDSNQPQHF. Here the CDR3 DNA reads TGTGCCACCAGTGATTCAAATCAGCCCCAGCATTTT.

Only one count was recorded for this clone. The V call is TRBV6-4, the J call TRBJ1-6, with 8 bases aligning to TRBD1. The CDR3 contains 15 residues. Germline values: CDR1 MRHNA, CDR2 SNTAGT. V lost 5 bases to trimming and J lost 3 bases; unmatched junction nucleotides: 3. The CDR3 DNA reads TGTGCCAGCAGTAAAGGACAGGGCTATAATTCACCCCTCCACTTT. Translating gives CASSKGQGYNSPLHF.

The V call is TRBV12-5, the J call TRBJ2-7; D is ambiguous. This CDR3 is built from 13 residues. From germline, CDR1 is LGHNT and CDR2 FRNRAP. Trimming pared 4 bases from V and 0 bases from J, leaving 7 bases between. The CDR3 DNA sequence: TGTGCTAGTGGTTCAGACACCTCCTACGAGCAGTACGTC. It is translated as CASGSDTSYEQYV.

This chain uses TRBV7-3 with TRBJ2-3, with 10 positions matching TRBD1. The V and J ends lost 4 bases and 5 bases, in that order; junction bases with no gene match: 6. Per germline, CDR1 SGHTA and CDR2 FQGTGA. The CDR3 covers 15 residues. The CDR3 sequence is CASSWGTGVGDTQYF. For the CDR3, the DNA is TGTGCCAGCAGCTGGGGGACAGGGGTGGGAGATACGCAGTATTTT.

The chain employs TRBV10-1 and TRBJ2-1, with 10 nucleotides matching TRBD2. Germline V gives CDR1 WNHNN, CDR2 SYGVQD (reference sequence). The CDR3 has 11 amino acids. The J segment lost 9 bases and the V segment lost 10 bases, leaving 3 bases of the junction unmatched. The CDR3 DNA reads as TGCGCCACCAGCGGGGGGGGTGAGCAGTTCTTC. Amino acids: CATSGGGEQFF.

This clone was recorded only once. V usage is TRBV5-6 and J usage is TRBJ2-2, with D possibly being TRBD2 (7 bases). This CDR3 region has 16 residues. CDR1 and CDR2 from the germline V gene are SGHDT and YYEEEE. The germline V and J ends were trimmed by 3 bases and 1 base, with 13 bases remaining between them. The chain's CDR3 is CASSWGGGLNTGELFF. CDR3 coding DNA: TGTGCCAGCAGCTGGGGAGGGGGATTGAACACCGGGGAGCTGTTTTTT.

The J gene is TRBJ2-7, the V gene TRBV6-5; 10 nucleotides match TRBD1. CDR1 is MNHEY and CDR2 is SVGAGI in the germline V gene. The CDR3 runs 15 residues. V trimming: 7 bases; J trimming: 8 bases; junction bases outside the gene matches: 14. The CDR3: CASTYQSTGGSKQYF. The CDR3, as DNA: TGTGCCAGCACCTATCAATCGACAGGGGGCTCCAAGCAGTACTTC.

This clone showed up just once. This chain links TRBV6-5 with TRBJ1-2, with TRBD1 as a possible D gene (5 bases). V was cut by 8 bases and J by 7 bases, with 14 bases left in between. This CDR3 spans 12 amino acids. From germline, CDR1 is MNHEY and CDR2 SVGAGI. This CDR3 is CASLNSGSGYTF. CDR3 coding DNA: TGTGCCAGCTTGAATTCAGGGAGTGGCTACACCTTC.

The CDR3 reads CASSLGHSEAFF. Written as DNA, the CDR3 is TGTGCCAGCAGTTTAGGACACTCTGAAGCTTTCTTT. V gene TRBV12-3 or TRBV12-4 combines with J gene TRBJ1-1; D is uncertain. The CDR3 length is 12 residues. The V and J ends lost 1 base and 6 bases respectively, with 6 bases between them.

V and J are TRBV28 and TRBJ1-2; 8 nucleotides align to TRBD1. Germline CDR1 reads MDHEN; CDR2 reads SYDVKM. V was clipped by 5 bases and J by 4 bases; unmatched bases: 9. The CDR3 runs 15 residues. The chain's CDR3 is CASSPLDRGLYGYTF. CDR3 DNA sequence: TGTGCCAGCAGTCCCCTCGACAGGGGACTCTATGGCTACACCTTC.

This clone occurred once. The chain carries TRBV6-2 or TRBV6-3 and TRBJ1-5, with 8 bases identical to TRBD1. The germline V gene has CDR1 MNHEY and CDR2 SVGEGT. Germline trimming cut 5 bases from V and 6 bases from J; bases unmatched to any gene: 9. The CDR3 runs to 15 residues. The CDR3 protein is CASSGGQGAAQPQHF. The DNA for the CDR3 is TGTGCCAGCAGTGGGGGGCAGGGGGCAGCTCAGCCCCAGCATTTT.

The chain is built from TRBV27 and TRBJ1-4, with 7 nucleotides matching TRBD1. Germline V gene sequence: CDR1 MNHEY, CDR2 SMNVEV (reference sequence). CDR3 length: 15 residues. Unmatched junction bases numbered 6, after V lost 5 bases and J lost 3 bases. CDR3 residues: CASSPPDRANEKLFF. The CDR3 DNA follows: TGTGCCAGCAGTCCGCCCGACAGGGCTAATGAAAAACTGTTTTTT.

This chain links TRBV6-6 with TRBJ1-2; tentatively, D is TRBD1 (5 bases). Germline CDR1 and CDR2: MNHNY and SVGAGI (reference sequence). CDR3 length: 15 amino acids. V lost 6 bases and J 1 base, leaving 15 bases between the germline ends. CDR3 amino acids: CASRVDGGGNYGYTF. The DNA of the CDR3 is TGTGCCAGCAGGGTGGACGGGGGGGGTAACTATGGCTACACCTTC.

V gene TRBV7-3 combines with J gene TRBJ2-3; 7 nucleotides line up with TRBD1. The CDR3 consists of 16 residues. J gave up 0 bases and V 3 bases, and 6 bases lay outside the gene matches. Germline V gives CDR1 SGHTA, CDR2 FQGTGA. The CDR3 DNA follows: TGTGCCAGCAGCTTCTTTGGGACAGCGAGCACAGATACGCAGTATTTT. Protein product: CASSFFGTASTDTQYF. Drawing the rest from reference TRBV7-3 and TRBJ2-3, the complete variable domain is GAGVSQTPSNKVTEKGKYVELRCDPISGHTALYWYRQSLGQGPEFLIYFQGTGAADDSGLPNDRFFAVRPEGSVSTLKIQRTERGDSAVYLCASSFFGTASTDTQYFGPGTRLTVL.

The chain links TRBV6-6 to TRBJ2-3; D might be TRBD1 (6 bases). CDR3 length equals 13 residues. CDR1 and CDR2 from the germline V gene are MNHNY and SVGAGI (reference sequence). V was shortened by 5 bases and J by 7 bases, with 13 bases between the two germline ends. CDR3 in DNA: TGTGCCAGCAGTCCTCTACAGGGAAATACGCAGTATTTT. It yields the protein CASSPLQGNTQYF.